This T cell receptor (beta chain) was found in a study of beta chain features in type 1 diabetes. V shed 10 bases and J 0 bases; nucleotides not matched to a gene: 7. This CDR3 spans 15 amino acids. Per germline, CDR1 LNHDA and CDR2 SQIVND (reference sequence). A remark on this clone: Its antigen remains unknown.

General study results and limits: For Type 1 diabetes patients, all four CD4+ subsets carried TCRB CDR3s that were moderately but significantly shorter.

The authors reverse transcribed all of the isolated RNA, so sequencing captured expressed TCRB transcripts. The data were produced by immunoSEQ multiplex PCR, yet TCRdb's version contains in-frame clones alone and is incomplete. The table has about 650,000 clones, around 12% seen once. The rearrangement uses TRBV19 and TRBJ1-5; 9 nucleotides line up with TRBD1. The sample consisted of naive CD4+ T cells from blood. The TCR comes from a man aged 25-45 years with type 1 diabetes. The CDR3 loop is CATSRGQGSNQPQHF. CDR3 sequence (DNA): TGTGCCACTTCCAGGGGACAGGGTAGCAATCAGCCCCAGCATTTT. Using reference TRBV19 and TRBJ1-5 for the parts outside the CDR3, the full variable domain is DGGITQSPKYLFRKEGQNVTLSCEQNLNHDAMYWYRQDPGQGLRLIYYSQIVNDFQKGDIAEGYSVSREKKESFPLTVTSAQKNPTAFYLCATSRGQGSNQPQHFGDGTRLSIL.